What follows is one TCR beta chain and its context. Germline CDR1 and CDR2: ENHRY and SYGVKD. This CDR3 spans 15 amino acids. Germline trimming cut 1 base from V and 5 bases from J; bases unmatched to any gene: 5. This record belongs to a study of blood T cell repertoires in COVID-19. About the study: From T cells, B-cell-depleted T cells, or PBMCs came the material, which was cDNA or gDNA.

Some clones are missing from TCRdb's copy, which holds only in-frame ones; the method was immunoSEQ multiplex PCR. The sample lists approximately 180,000 clones, 70% to 90% seen once, with approximately 4.4% in the top ten. This chain links TRBV10-3 with TRBJ1-5, with 7 bases fitting TRBD1. The material sequenced was peripheral blood. The TCR sequence derives from a human donor in a cohort sampled during active COVID-19. Here the CDR3 reads CAISEFATGDQPQHF. The CDR3 DNA follows: TGTGCCATCAGTGAGTTCGCAACAGGGGATCAGCCCCAGCATTTT.